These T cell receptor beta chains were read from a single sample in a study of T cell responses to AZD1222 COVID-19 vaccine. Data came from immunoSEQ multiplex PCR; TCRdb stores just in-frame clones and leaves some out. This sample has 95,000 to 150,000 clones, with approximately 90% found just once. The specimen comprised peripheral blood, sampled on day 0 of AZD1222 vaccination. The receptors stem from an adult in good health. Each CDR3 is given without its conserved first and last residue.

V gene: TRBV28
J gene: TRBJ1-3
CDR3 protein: ASCSSPLGTLGNTIY

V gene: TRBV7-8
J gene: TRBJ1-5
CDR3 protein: ASSLSSGLVDQPQH

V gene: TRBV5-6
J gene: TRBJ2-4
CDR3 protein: ASSFLRSEAGGRVNIQY

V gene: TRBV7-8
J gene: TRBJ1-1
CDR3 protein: ASSLARQGTEAF

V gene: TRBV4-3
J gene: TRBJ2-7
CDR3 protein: ASSQARQATYEQY

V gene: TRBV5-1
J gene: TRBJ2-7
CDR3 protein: ASSITSGSYEQY

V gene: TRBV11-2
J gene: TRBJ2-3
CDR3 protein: ASSRDGGAVDTQY

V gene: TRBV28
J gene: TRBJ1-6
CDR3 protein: ASSQSGTGSSPLH

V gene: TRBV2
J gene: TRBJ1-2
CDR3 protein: ASRGQNYGYT

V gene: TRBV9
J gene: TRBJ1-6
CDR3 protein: ASSVGTVNSPLH

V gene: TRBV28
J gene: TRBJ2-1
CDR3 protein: ASSLAGDWGNEQF

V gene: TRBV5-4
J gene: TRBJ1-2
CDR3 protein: ASSFSGGKVGYT

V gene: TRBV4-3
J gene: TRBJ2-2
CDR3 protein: ASRPGIGGDTGELF

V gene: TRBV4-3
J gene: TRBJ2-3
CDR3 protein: ASSQDPVLSTDTQY

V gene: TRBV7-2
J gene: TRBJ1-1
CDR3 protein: ASSYPRARKNTEAF

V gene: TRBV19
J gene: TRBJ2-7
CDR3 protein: ASSKLAGGYEQY

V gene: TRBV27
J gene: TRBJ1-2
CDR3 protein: ASSKTGGALGYGYT

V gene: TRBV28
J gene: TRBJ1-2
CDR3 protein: ASSLSGTASFYGYT

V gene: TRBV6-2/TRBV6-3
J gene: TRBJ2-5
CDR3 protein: ASSYAGDDINFETQY

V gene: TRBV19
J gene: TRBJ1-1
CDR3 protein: ASYQGATEAF

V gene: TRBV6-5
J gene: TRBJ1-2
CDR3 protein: ASRDRGQYHGYT

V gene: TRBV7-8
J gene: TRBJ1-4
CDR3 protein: ASSLVEGQFDEKLF

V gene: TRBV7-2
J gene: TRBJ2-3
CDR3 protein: ASSPRGLAGGYTDTQY

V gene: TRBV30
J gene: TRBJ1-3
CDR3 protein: AWNIGATGNTIY

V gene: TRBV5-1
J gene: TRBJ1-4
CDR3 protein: ASRGPGQGVEKLF

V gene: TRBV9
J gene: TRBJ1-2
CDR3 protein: ASSVVAGNYGYT

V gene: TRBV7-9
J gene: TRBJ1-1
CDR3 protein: ASSFPQGANTEAF

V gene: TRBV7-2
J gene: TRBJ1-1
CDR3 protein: ASSLSPWEGMSTEAF

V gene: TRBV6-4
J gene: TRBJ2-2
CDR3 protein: ASSIYRDRVTGGELF

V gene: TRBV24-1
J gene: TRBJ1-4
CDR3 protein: ATSAGTPGDEKLF

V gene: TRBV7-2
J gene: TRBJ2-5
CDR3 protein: ASSPTSGRVGTQY

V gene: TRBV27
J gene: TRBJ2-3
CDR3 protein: ASSYWGSTDTQY

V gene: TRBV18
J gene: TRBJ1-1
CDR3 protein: ASSPAGMNTEAF

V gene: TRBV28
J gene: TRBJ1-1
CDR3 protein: ASSFPWGGLNTEAF

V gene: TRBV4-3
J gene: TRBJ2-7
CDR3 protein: ASSQDMLTYEQY

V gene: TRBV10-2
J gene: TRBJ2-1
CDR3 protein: ASSTGTEYNEQF

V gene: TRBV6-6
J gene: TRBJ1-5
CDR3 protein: ASSYSSTANQPQH

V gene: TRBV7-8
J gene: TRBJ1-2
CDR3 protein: ASSLMGDGYGYT

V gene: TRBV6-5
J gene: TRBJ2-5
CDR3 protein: ASTHAAGGRRTQY

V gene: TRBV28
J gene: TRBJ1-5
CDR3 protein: ASSSPGDQPQH

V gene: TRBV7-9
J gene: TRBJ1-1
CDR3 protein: ASSTTSGGNTEAF

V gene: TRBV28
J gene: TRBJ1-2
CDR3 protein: ASSFQGGNYNYGYT

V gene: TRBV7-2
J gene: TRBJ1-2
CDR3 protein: ASSPSGLNYGYT

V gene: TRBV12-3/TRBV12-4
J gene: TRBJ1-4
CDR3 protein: ASWWGPSEKLF

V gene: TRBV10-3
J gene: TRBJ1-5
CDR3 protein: AISELWGGNQPQH

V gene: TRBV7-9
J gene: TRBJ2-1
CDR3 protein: ASRGTSGRSDEQF

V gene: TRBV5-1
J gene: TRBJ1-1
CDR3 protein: ASSLGGQWYEAF

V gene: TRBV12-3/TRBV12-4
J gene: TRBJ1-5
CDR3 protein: ASSFTPAQPQH